The entry below gives a single TCR beta chain sequence along with its context. The antigen is undetermined. These data are taken from a study of cytomegalovirus exposure and HLA in healthy donors. 60 Vbeta and 13 Jbeta primers were used in PCR. Here immunoSEQ multiplex PCR was the method, and the copy in TCRdb shows in-frame clones only, minus some. The data contain approximately 110,000 clones, roughly two thirds of them singletons. Study outcomes and limitations: On later analysis, the bulk of CMV-associated TCR beta chains appeared to be HLA-restricted. It emerged from a later analysis that several of the most significant clusters appeared to be linked to common viral pathogens. CMV serostatus was the only immune exposure information that was available.

This CDR3 comprises 14 residues. V was cut by 7 bases and J by 2 bases, with 14 bases left in between. Germline loops: CDR1 SGHTA, CDR2 FQGNSA. V and J are TRBV7-2 and TRBJ1-1; no clear D gene. The specimen sequenced was PBMCs. The receptor comes from a man aged 35 to 55 in good health and CMV-seronegative. The CDR3 coding sequence is TGTGCCAGCACACCATCGGGAGGTAACACTGAAGCTTTCTTT. Translation gives CASTPSGGNTEAFF.